Below are 20 T cell receptor beta chains sequenced from a single sample in a study of blood T cells in healthy people across ages. Together with a sample-barcoded 5' primer, a J-beta primer mix was included in a second PCR lasting about 6 to 11 cycles. TCRdb reprocessed the 5' RACE reads with MiXCR, giving one entry per CDR3 protein. The table records about 1.8 million distinct CDR3 sequences, around half of them present only once. Sequenced sample: blood. Receptors originate from a woman between 35 and 50 years old in good health.

As to this clonotype: A much larger clonotype is one base distant, so this may be a read error. The rearrangement joins TRBV10-3 to TRBJ2-5, with TRBD1 matching over 9 bases. The J call is doubtful: the DNA matches TRBJ2-7 better. Per the germline V gene, CDR1 is ENHRY and CDR2 is SYGVKD. The CDR3 runs 13 residues. The CDR3 coding sequence is TGTGCCATCAGTGGGGGACAGGGCTACGAGCAGTACTTC. Translation gives CAISGGQGYEQYF.

The rearrangement links TRBV20-1 to TRBJ1-2; D unresolved. Germline loops: CDR1 DFQATT, CDR2 SNEGSKA (reference sequence). The CDR3 has 12 residues. V was pared by 6 bases and J by 5 bases, with 13 bases between. This CDR3 reads CSARVLFYGYTF. For the CDR3, the DNA is TGCAGTGCAAGGGTCCTGTTTTATGGCTACACCTTC.

The chain is built from TRBV29-1 and TRBJ2-1; 7 nucleotides agree with TRBD1. This CDR3 is built from 14 residues. V shed 2 bases, J shed 5 bases, and the junction held 6 bases outside the gene matches. Germline V gives CDR1 SQVTM, CDR2 ANQGSEA. The CDR3 sequence is CSVEQGQRNNEQFF. The DNA of the CDR3 is TGCAGCGTTGAACAGGGACAGCGAAACAATGAGCAGTTCTTC.

This clonotype has more than one count but fewer than ten. DNA of the CDR3: TGCAGTGCCCCACTAGCTGCTAGCACAGATACGCAGTATTTT. Protein product: CSAPLAASTDTQYF. The chain couples TRBV20-1 to TRBJ2-3, with a possible D match to TRBD2 (6 bases). The CDR3 covers 14 residues. Trimming removed 6 bases from V and 0 bases from J, with 13 bases in between. Germline V gene data show CDR1 as DFQATT and CDR2 as SNEGSKA (reference sequence).

The rearrangement joins TRBV20-1 to TRBJ2-7; D is unresolved. The tail of the sequence fits TRBJ2-5 better, so the J call may be wrong. CDR1 is DFQATT, CDR2 SNEGSKA, per germline (reference sequence). CDR3 length equals 12 residues. The CDR3 spells CSAGNSEETQYF. Here the CDR3 DNA reads TGCAGTGCTGGCAACAGCGAAGAGACCCAGTACTTC.

Turning to this clonotype: Since a much larger clone is just one base distant, this may be a read error. V and J are TRBV29-1 and TRBJ2-4; 7 nucleotides align to TRBD1. This CDR3 is 11 amino acids long. Germline V gives CDR1 SQVTM, CDR2 ANQGSEA. Trimming removed 3 bases from V and 13 bases from J; junction bases left unmatched: 6. In DNA form, the CDR3 reads TGCAGCGTTGATAGGGACAGTAAGCAGTACTTC. Translated: CSVDRDSKQYF.

This clonotype came up many times. This rearrangement joins TRBV21-1 to TRBJ2-5. TRBV21-1 is labeled a pseudogene. The CDR3 covers 12 residues. The CDR3, as DNA: TGTGCCAGCAGGAGGACTGAAGAGACCCAGTACTTC. Translation: CASRRTEETQYF.

The chain employs TRBV4-3 and TRBJ2-2; D uncertain. Deletions cut 0 bases from V and 8 bases from J, with 19 bases between. Per germline, CDR1 LGHNA and CDR2 YSLEER. CDR3 size: 17 residues. The CDR3 bases are TGCGCCAGCAGCCAAGATCGATCACCCCTTGTTGGAGGGGAGCTGTTTTTT. Amino acid sequence: CASSQDRSPLVGGELFF.

This CDR3 reads CASSQDLSRTQYF. CDR3 coding DNA: TGCGCCAGCAGCCAAGATCTTTCACGGACCCAGTACTTC. J is TRBJ2-7 and V is TRBV4-1, with D uncertain. The end of the DNA fits TRBJ2-5 better, so the J call may be wrong. In germline, CDR1 is MGHRA, CDR2 YSYEKL. This CDR3 has 13 residues.

Details on this clonotype: At one end, the junction sequence differs from germline, possibly due to a read error. The J gene is TRBJ2-3, the V gene TRBV7-2; D perhaps matches TRBD2 (6 bases). The germline V gene has CDR1 SGHTA and CDR2 FQGNSA. This CDR3 region has 13 residues. The CDR3 loop reads CASSLTSRDTQYF. The CDR3 DNA is TGTGCCAGCAGCTTAACTAGCAGAGATACGCAGTATTTT.

The chain uses TRBV27 and TRBJ2-7, with 9 bases identical to TRBD2. The V gene's germline CDR1 is MNHEY and CDR2 SMNVEV (reference sequence). V shed 1 base, J shed 3 bases, and the junction held 7 bases outside the gene matches. There are 16 residues in the CDR3. The CDR3 here is CASSLLAGAINYEQYF. In nucleotides, the CDR3 is TGTGCCAGCAGTTTATTAGCGGGGGCGATAAACTACGAGCAGTACTTC.

CDR3 sequence reads: CASSGEQLRNQPQHF. In nucleotides, the CDR3 is TGTGCCAGCAGTGGGGAACAACTACGCAATCAGCCCCAGCATTTT. The V call is TRBV2, the J call TRBJ1-5; D remains ambiguous. This CDR3 is built from 15 residues. Trimming took off 4 bases at V and 2 bases at J, with 12 bases between the two ends. CDR1 and CDR2 (germline): SNHLY, FYNNEI.

This clonotype occurred once. The gene calls are TRBV3-1 and TRBJ1-3; D unresolved. The CDR3 totals 14 residues. Germline V CDR1 and CDR2: LGHDT, YNNKEL (reference sequence). The ends were cut back, 3 bases at V and 0 bases at J, with 6 bases in the middle. The chain's CDR3 is CASSHRDSGNTIYF. CDR3 DNA sequence: TGTGCCAGCAGCCACAGAGACTCTGGAAACACCATATATTTT.

The rearrangement uses TRBV6-6 and TRBJ2-7, with TRBD1 identical over 9 bases. The germline gives CDR1 MNHNY, CDR2 SVGAGI (reference sequence). This CDR3 has 16 amino acids. J gave up 7 bases and V 2 bases, and 12 bases lay outside the gene matches. The CDR3 protein is CASSYEGGQGVGEQYF. CDR3 coding DNA: TGTGCCAGCAGTTACGAGGGGGGACAGGGAGTAGGAGAGCAGTACTTC.

The J gene is TRBJ2-1, the V gene TRBV29-1, with D possibly matching TRBD1 (7 bases). This CDR3 is built from 12 residues. From germline, CDR1 is SQVTM and CDR2 ANQGSEA. Trimming took 4 bases from V and 5 from J, leaving 9 bases between them. Here the CDR3 reads CSVGRGDNEQFF. The CDR3 nucleotides are TGCAGCGTTGGCAGGGGGGACAATGAGCAGTTCTTC.

This clonotype was seen ten or more times. The rearrangement uses TRBV4-3 and TRBJ1-5, with D possibly matching TRBD1 (5 bases). Germline CDR1 and CDR2: LGHNA and YSLEER. CDR3 size: 15 residues. Trimming shortened V by 0 bases and J by 1 base, and 7 bases separated the two germline ends. The DNA for the CDR3 is TGCGCCAGCAGCCAAGACGGGGGAAGCAATCAGCCCCAGCATTTT. The encoded protein is CASSQDGGSNQPQHF.

This clonotype was seen a handful of times. This chain uses TRBV11-2 with TRBJ2-1, with a possible D match to TRBD2 (6 bases). Per germline, CDR1 SGHAT and CDR2 FQNNGV. V lost 2 bases and J lost 0, with 11 bases in between. The CDR3 is made up of 16 amino acids. CDR3 sequence: CASSLMAGSSYNEQFF. CDR3 coding DNA: TGTGCCAGCAGCTTAATGGCGGGGAGCTCCTACAATGAGCAGTTCTTC.

This chain links TRBV7-2 with TRBJ1-2, with unresolved D. This CDR3 region has 14 residues. Trimming took off 5 bases at V and 1 base at J, with 11 bases between the two ends. Per germline, CDR1 SGHTA and CDR2 FQGNSA. The chain's CDR3 is CASSPAQLNYGYTF. The CDR3 nucleotides read TGTGCCAGCAGCCCCGCACAGCTTAACTATGGCTACACCTTC.

V gene TRBV3-1 combines with J gene TRBJ2-4; 16 nucleotides agree with TRBD2. The CDR3 is made up of 13 amino acids. CDR1 is LGHDT, CDR2 YNNKEL, per germline (reference sequence). J lost 15 bases, V lost 4 bases, and 3 bases had no gene match. The CDR3 is CASSPGLAGGLYF. The CDR3, as DNA: TGTGCCAGCAGCCCGGGACTAGCGGGGGGGTTGTACTTC.

V gene TRBV28 combines with J gene TRBJ1-1; D is unclear. The germline CDR1 and CDR2 sequences are MDHEN and SYDVKM. The CDR3 loop spans 14 amino acids. Trimming took off 2 bases at V and 6 bases at J, with 13 bases between the two ends. CDR3 sequence: CASSLESGFAEAFF. The CDR3 nucleotides read TGTGCCAGCAGTTTAGAATCGGGTTTCGCTGAAGCTTTCTTT.